This note documents a single TCR beta chain sequence. The V gene's germline CDR1 is SQVTM and CDR2 ANQGSEA. V lost 6 bases and J lost 3; bases outside the gene matches: 8. The CDR3 sequence is 14 residues long. Co-extraction yielded RNA and DNA from around 18-30 mg of unsorted bulk tissue. The sample belongs to a study of tumor-infiltrating lymphocytes in primary liver carcinoma. Overall study context: All patients, whether men or women, fell within 30 to 69 years of age.

The authors made TCR beta cDNA from around 500 ng total RNA with a constant-region primer. Libraries of TCR beta came from three nested multiplex PCR rounds with slightly modified ARM-PCR. The opening two PCR rounds, around 11 cycles each, paired TRBV1-TRBV30 forward primers with a C-beta reverse primer. MiXCR, applied by TCRdb to the multiplex PCR reads, yields one record per CDR3 protein. The sample records about 190,000 distinct CDR3 sequences, about 85% being singletons. This rearrangement joins TRBV29-1 to TRBJ2-1; 7 bases line up with TRBD2. Material: tumor tissue from primary liver carcinoma. The origin of this receptor is a middle-aged man with primary liver carcinoma and hepatitis B virus infection. The CDR3 here is CSVDPSGIYNEQFF. For the CDR3, the DNA is TGCAGCGTCGATCCTAGCGGCATCTACAATGAGCAGTTCTTC.